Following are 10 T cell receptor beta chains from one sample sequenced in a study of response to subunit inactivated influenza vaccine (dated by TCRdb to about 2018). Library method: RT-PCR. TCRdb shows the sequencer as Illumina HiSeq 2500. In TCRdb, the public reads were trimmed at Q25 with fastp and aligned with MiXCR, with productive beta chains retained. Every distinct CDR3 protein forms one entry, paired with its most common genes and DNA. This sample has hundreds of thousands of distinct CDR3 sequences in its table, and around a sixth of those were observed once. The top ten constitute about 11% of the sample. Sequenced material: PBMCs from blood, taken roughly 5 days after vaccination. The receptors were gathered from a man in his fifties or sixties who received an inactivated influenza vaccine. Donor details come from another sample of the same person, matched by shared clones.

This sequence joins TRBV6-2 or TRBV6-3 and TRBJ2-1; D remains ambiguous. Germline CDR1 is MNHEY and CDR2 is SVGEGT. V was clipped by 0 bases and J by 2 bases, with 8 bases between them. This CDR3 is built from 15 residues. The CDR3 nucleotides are TGTGCCAGCAGTTACTCGTTTCTTACCTACAATGAGCAGTTCTTC. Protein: CASSYSFLTYNEQFF.

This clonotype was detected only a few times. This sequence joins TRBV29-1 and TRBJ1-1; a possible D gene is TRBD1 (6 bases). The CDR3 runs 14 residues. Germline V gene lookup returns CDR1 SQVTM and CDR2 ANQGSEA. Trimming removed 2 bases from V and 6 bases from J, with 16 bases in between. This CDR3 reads CSVELSRNRAEAFF. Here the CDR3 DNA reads TGCAGCGTTGAACTTTCACGCAACAGGGCTGAAGCTTTCTTT.

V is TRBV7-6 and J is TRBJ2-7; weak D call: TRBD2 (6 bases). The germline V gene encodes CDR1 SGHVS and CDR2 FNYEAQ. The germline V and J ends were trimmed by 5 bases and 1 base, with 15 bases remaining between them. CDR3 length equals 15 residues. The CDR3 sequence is CASSPFAGSSYEQYF. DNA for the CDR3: TGTGCCAGCAGCCCTTTTGCGGGGAGTTCCTACGAGCAGTACTTC. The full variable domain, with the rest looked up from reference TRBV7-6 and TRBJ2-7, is GAGVSQSPRYKVTKRGQDVALRCDPISGHVSLYWYRQALGQGPEFLTYFNYEAQQDKSGLPNDRFSAERPEGSISTLTIQRTEQRDSAMYRCASSPFAGSSYEQYFGPGTRLTVT.

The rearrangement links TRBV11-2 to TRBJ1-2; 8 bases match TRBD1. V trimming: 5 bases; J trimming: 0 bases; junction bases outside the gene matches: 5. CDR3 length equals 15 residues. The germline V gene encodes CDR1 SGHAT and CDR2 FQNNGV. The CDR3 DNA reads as TGTGCCAGCAGCCAGGACAGGGTAGCTAACTATGGCTACACCTTC. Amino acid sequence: CASSQDRVANYGYTF.

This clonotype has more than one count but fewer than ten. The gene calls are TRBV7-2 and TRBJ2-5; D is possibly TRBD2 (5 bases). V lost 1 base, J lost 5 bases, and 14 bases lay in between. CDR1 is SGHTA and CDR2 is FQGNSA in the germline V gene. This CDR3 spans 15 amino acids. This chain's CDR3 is CASSLGTVSGETQYF. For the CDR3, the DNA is TGTGCCAGCAGCTTAGGGACTGTCTCGGGCGAGACCCAGTACTTC.

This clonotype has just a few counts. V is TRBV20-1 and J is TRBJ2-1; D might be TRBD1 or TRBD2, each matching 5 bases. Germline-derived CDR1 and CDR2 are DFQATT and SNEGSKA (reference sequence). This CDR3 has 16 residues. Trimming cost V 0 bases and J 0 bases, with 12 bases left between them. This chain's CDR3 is CSARDPGTISYNEQFF. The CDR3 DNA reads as TGCAGTGCTAGAGATCCAGGGACCATCTCCTACAATGAGCAGTTCTTC.

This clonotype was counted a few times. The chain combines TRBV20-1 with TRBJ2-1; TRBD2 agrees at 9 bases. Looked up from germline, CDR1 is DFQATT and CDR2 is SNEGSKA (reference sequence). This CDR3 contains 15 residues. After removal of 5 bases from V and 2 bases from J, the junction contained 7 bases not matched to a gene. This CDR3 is CSAPSSGRTYNEQFF. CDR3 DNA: TGCAGTGCTCCAAGTAGCGGGAGAACCTACAATGAGCAGTTCTTC.

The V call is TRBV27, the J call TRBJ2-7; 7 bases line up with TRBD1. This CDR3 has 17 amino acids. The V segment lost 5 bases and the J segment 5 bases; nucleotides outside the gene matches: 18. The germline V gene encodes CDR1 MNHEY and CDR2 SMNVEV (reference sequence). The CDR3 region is CASSPLRQGTTINEQYF. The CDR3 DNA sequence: TGTGCCAGCAGTCCCCTCCGACAGGGTACGACCATCAACGAGCAGTACTTC.

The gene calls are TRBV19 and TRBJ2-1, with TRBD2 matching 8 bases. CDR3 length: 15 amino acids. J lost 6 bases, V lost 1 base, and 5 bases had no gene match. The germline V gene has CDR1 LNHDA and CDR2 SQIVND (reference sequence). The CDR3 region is CASSIAGTRGNEQFF. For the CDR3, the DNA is TGTGCCAGTAGTATAGCGGGGACTAGAGGCAATGAGCAGTTCTTC.

CDR3 loop: CASSLGGDRVYGYTF. CDR3 bases: TGTGCCAGCAGCTTAGGAGGGGACAGGGTCTATGGCTACACCTTC. The J gene is TRBJ1-2, the V gene TRBV7-8; 9 nucleotides align to TRBD1. J was trimmed by 4 bases and V by 1 base; bases with no gene match: 4. Per germline, CDR1 SGHVS and CDR2 FQNEAQ. The CDR3 is 15 residues long.